This entry is about one T cell receptor beta chain. Its antigen is currently unknown. The data originate from a study of T cell responses to AZD1222 COVID-19 vaccine. General observations from the study: Distributed over spike, vaccine-associated CD4 TCRs predominated at 160-218 and 743-854.

With V trimmed by 3 bases and J by 4 bases, 7 bases remained unmatched. CDR1 and CDR2 from the germline V gene are SGHTS and YDEGEE. The CDR3 sequence is 15 residues long. Generated by immunoSEQ multiplex PCR, the TCRdb table keeps only in-frame clones and is missing some. The sample carries approximately 100,000 clones, about 89% recorded once. The TCR was taken from an adult who received the AZD1222 COVID-19 vaccine. The sample was peripheral blood, taken 28 days after the second AZD1222 dose. The chain recombines TRBV5-8 with TRBJ1-1; 9 bases line up with TRBD1. This CDR3 reads CASSSGTGRGTEAFF. CDR3 DNA sequence: TGTGCCAGCAGCTCCGGGACAGGGAGGGGCACTGAAGCTTTCTTT.